This TCR beta chain was sequenced for a study of T cell repertoires in cytomegalovirus infection (dated by TCRdb to between 2017 and 2020). About the study as a whole: The HLA type of each donor mattered for the analysis, because public TCR beta signatures pointed to carriage of CMV infection along with the matching HLA type. Beyond this particular receptor, the publication reports: Cumulative frequency of public TCR beta family members discriminated carriers of CMV infection plus the relevant HLA type in this cohort and an independent 352-donor cohort. The ex vivo response was dominated by HLA-C-restricted CMV-specific TCR beta clonotypes, which also provided the single most frequent clonotype in two of eight donors.

Taken from cysteine to phenylalanine, the CDR3 has 16 residues. CDR3 DNA only is kept here, 48 bases in frame from base 1. From a lookup of the germline V gene, CDR1 and CDR2 are SGHVS and FNYEAQ. V trim: 4 bases; J trim: 2 bases; unmatched bases: 10. The reads were generated on an Illumina HiSeq 1500. Using fastp trimming at Q25 and MiXCR clonotype assembly, TCRdb reanalyzed the public sequencing data and kept in-frame beta chains. Every distinct CDR3 protein forms one entry, paired with its most common genes and DNA. The sample yields a few hundred thousand distinct CDR3 sequences; roughly 13% were counted once. The ten top clones hold around 8.1% of the sample. This clonotype was counted ten times or more. Its antigen is still unknown. The record has no base qualities; no much larger clone is one base away.

Sequencing was performed on PBMCs. The clonotype was recovered from a human donor in good health (CMV status not recorded). Some clones in this sample may be carry-over from other donors' samples. The chain is made from TRBV7-6 and TRBJ2-7, and 8 junction bases match TRBD1. DNA sequence: TGTGCCAGCAGCTCTCAGACGGACAGGGATCCCTACGAGCAGTACTTC. Its coded protein is CASSSQTDRDPYEQYF.